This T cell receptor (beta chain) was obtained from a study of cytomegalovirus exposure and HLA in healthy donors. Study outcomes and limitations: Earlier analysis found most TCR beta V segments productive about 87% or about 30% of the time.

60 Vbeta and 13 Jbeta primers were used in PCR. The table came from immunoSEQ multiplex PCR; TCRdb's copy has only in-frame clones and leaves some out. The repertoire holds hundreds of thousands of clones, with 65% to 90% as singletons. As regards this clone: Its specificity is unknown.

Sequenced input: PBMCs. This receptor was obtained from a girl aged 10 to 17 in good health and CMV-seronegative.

This CDR3 is CASSLGWGQDYEQYF. The CDR3 nucleotides read TGCGCCAGCAGCCTCGGTTGGGGACAGGACTACGAGCAGTACTTC. The genes are TRBV5-1 and TRBJ2-5; TRBD1 matches 8 bases. The end of the DNA is better explained by TRBJ2-7, so the J call may be wrong. The CDR3 extends over 15 amino acids. Per germline, CDR1 SGHRS and CDR2 YFSETQ.